The 9 T cell receptor beta chains reported below all come from one sample, sequenced in a study of circulating and synovial CD4+ cells in juvenile arthritis (dated by TCRdb to the mid-2010s). Libraries were built with the immunoSEQ multiplex PCR assay. The immuneACCESS repertoire file appears here via TCRdb, limited to in-frame rearrangements. These files lack a portion of the clones; in checked studies, under half of the deficit traces to unresolved V genes, and the cause of the others is not known. For this sample the table gives more than 2,500 clones, of which 82% were detected only once. The ten largest account for 4% to 5% of the sample. The sample was CD4+ T cells from synovial fluid. The receptors originated from a human donor with juvenile idiopathic arthritis.

The chain is built from TRBV19 and TRBJ2-7; D may be TRBD1 (5 bases). This CDR3 comprises 16 residues. CDR1 and CDR2 (germline): LNHDA, SQIVND (reference sequence). The ends were cut back, 1 base at V and 0 bases at J, with 13 bases in the middle. CDR3 bases: TGTGCCAGTAGTATAGGACAGCCGAGTAGCTCCTACGAGCAGTACTTC. The encoded protein is CASSIGQPSSSYEQYF.

This rearrangement joins TRBV11-2 to TRBJ2-5; TRBD1 is a possible D gene (6 bases). Trimming removed 5 bases from V and 4 bases from J, with 20 bases in between. The germline gives CDR1 SGHAT, CDR2 FQNNGV. The CDR3 has 16 amino acids. CDR3 sequence (DNA): TGTGCCAGCAGCCTACAGGGAATCGGGACACGAGAGACCCAGTACTTC. This sequence encodes CASSLQGIGTRETQYF.

V is TRBV7-2 and J is TRBJ1-3; the D gene is possibly TRBD1 (6 bases). Trimming removed 5 bases from V and 4 bases from J, with 9 bases in between. This CDR3 region has 13 residues. CDR1 SGHTA and CDR2 FQGNSA come from the germline V gene. The CDR3 region has the DNA TGTGCCAGCAGCCCAGGGGTCGGAAACACCATATATTTT. Its translation is CASSPGVGNTIYF.

This clone came up a few times. The rearrangement joins TRBV27 to TRBJ2-1; TRBD2 matches 9 bases. Germline-derived CDR1 and CDR2 are MNHEY and SMNVEV (reference sequence). J lost 2 bases, V lost 2 bases, and 13 bases had no gene match. The CDR3 length is 19 residues. CDR3 residues: CASSLNPSGTLGPYNEQFF. The CDR3, as DNA: TGTGCCAGCAGTTTAAATCCTAGCGGGACCCTAGGACCCTACAATGAGCAGTTCTTC.

Notes on this clone: Relative to the germline gene, one junction end is altered; a read error may explain this. The J gene is TRBJ1-6, the V gene TRBV5-1; D possibly corresponds to TRBD1 (6 bases). Per germline, CDR1 SGHRS and CDR2 YFSETQ. This CDR3 has 15 residues. The CDR3 DNA reads as TGCGCCCCCTTTGAAACGGGACAAGATAATTCCCCCCTCCACTTT. This codes for CAPFETGQDNSPLHF.

The genes are TRBV27 and TRBJ2-3; D possibly corresponds to TRBD2 (5 bases). V was cut by 0 bases and J by 3 bases, with 10 bases left in between. CDR1 is MNHEY, CDR2 SMNVEV, per germline (reference sequence). There are 15 residues in the CDR3. The CDR3, as DNA: TGTGCCAGCAGTTTATCCCTCCGGGGAACAGATACGCAGTATTTT. This sequence encodes CASSLSLRGTDTQYF.

The chain has TRBV28 and TRBJ1-2, with D hard to call. This CDR3 has 12 residues. The germline V and J ends were trimmed by 2 bases and 6 bases, with 7 bases remaining between them. The germline gives CDR1 MDHEN, CDR2 SYDVKM. The DNA for the CDR3 is TGTGCCAGCAGTTTACCGCAGAATGGCTACACCTTC. Translating it yields CASSLPQNGYTF.

In its sample, this clone was seen a few times. This rearrangement joins TRBV7-9 to TRBJ1-4; D perhaps matches TRBD1 (6 bases). The CDR3 consists of 14 residues. From germline, CDR1 is SEHNR and CDR2 FQNEAQ (reference sequence). V shed 5 bases and J shed 8 bases, with 15 bases lying between them. CDR3 protein: CASSDGQWEEKLFF. CDR3 nucleotide sequence: TGTGCCAGCAGCGACGGACAGTGGGAAGAAAAACTGTTTTTT.

This chain joins TRBV19 and TRBJ1-1; D ambiguous. There are 12 residues in the CDR3. V was trimmed by 3 bases and J by 1 base, leaving 3 bases between them. Germline assignment: CDR1 LNHDA and CDR2 SQIVND (reference sequence). As DNA, the CDR3 is TGTGCCAGTAGTATTAGGAACACTGAAGCTTTCTTT. This translates into CASSIRNTEAFF.